The 5 T cell receptor beta chains reported below all come from one sample, sequenced in a study of CXCR3-negative and CXCR3-positive naive CD8 T cells. cDNA libraries for TRB were generated by 5' RACE incorporating UMI labels. No DNA is given; TCRdb re-called the 5' RACE reads and lists each CDR3 protein once. The data show 35,000 to 45,000 distinct CDR3 sequences, and the top ten clones hold 1.5% to 2%. The sample was naive CXCR3- CD8+ T cells from blood. Subset denoted: CD45RO-CCR7+CD27+CD95- naive CD8+ T cells lacking CXCR3 (TNR3-). The receptor source for this set is a human donor in good health. Some clones in this sample may be carry-over from other donors' samples.

The chain recombines TRBV29-1 with TRBJ2-7. The CDR3 runs 13 residues. The V gene's germline CDR1 is SQVTM and CDR2 ANQGSEA. This CDR3 is CSVELTGVYEQYF.

V gene TRBV18 combines with J gene TRBJ2-5; TCRdb returns TRBD1, unconfirmable since there is no DNA. The CDR3 sequence is 16 residues long. Germline V CDR1 and CDR2: KGHSH, LQKENI. The CDR3 loop reads CASSPGRGGRQETQYF.

The V call is TRBV5-1, the J call TRBJ2-7; TCRdb returns TRBD2, unconfirmable since there is no DNA. The CDR3 is made up of 17 amino acids. CDR1 SGHRS and CDR2 YFSETQ come from the germline V gene. CDR3 sequence: CASSLGLAGAQRAEQYF. The entire variable domain, with the rest obtained from reference TRBV5-1 and TRBJ2-7, is as follows: KAGVTQTPRYLIKTRGQQVTLSCSPISGHRSVSWYQQTPGQGLQFLFEYFSETQRNKGNFPGRFSGRQFSNSRSEMNVSTLELGDSALYLCASSLGLAGAQRAEQYFGPGTRLTVT.

The chain employs TRBV29-1 and TRBJ2-2. Germline CDR1 reads SQVTM; CDR2 reads ANQGSEA. The CDR3 totals 14 residues. The CDR3 spells CSVAAYGNTGELFF.

The chain combines TRBV29-1 with TRBJ2-7; TCRdb's assignment of TRBD1 cannot be checked, as there is no DNA. The germline V gene has CDR1 SQVTM and CDR2 ANQGSEA. CDR3 length equals 12 residues. The CDR3 protein is CSGRTGPGEQYF.